The source of this T cell receptor beta chain is a study of T cell changes during pregnancy in multiple sclerosis. Profiling relied on immunoSEQ multiplex PCR, and the TCRdb table lists in-frame clones only, not all of them. The sample includes about 77,000 clones, about 91% seen only once; the top ten take 1.9%. The CDR3 is made up of 13 amino acids. Germline assignment: CDR1 SGHDT and CDR2 YYEEEE. Trimming took 1 base from V and 6 from J, leaving 9 bases between them. The gene calls are TRBV5-6 and TRBJ2-3; tentatively, D is TRBD1 (5 bases). The sequence was collected from a female donor with multiple sclerosis, enrolled in a pregnancy study. This material consisted of peripheral blood, taken before pregnancy. The CDR3 reads CASSLRKGDTQYF. Here the CDR3 DNA reads TGTGCCAGCAGCTTGCGCAAGGGGGATACGCAGTATTTT.